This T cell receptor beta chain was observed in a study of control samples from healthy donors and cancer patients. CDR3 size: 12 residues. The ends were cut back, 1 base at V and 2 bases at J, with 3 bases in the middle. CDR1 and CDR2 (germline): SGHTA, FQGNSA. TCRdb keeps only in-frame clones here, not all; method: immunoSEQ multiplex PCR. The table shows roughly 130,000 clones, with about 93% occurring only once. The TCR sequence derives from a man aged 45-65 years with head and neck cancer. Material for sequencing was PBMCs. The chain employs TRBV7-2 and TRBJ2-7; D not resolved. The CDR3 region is CASSLDPYEQYF. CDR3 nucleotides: TGTGCCAGCAGCTTAGACCCCTACGAGCAGTACTTC.